The 9 T cell receptor beta chains presented below share a single source sample, sequenced in a study of blood T cell repertoires in COVID-19. Libraries were prepared by immunoSEQ multiplex PCR; TCRdb keeps only in-frame clonotypes and omits some of them. The top ten hold less than 4.5% of the sample, which has some 330,000 clones, around 86% seen once. Sequencing used PBMCs or T cells enriched from blood (not recorded which). The receptors stem from a man aged 30 to 45 who had recovered from COVID-19.

The V call is TRBV7-6, the J call TRBJ2-2; the D gene is possibly TRBD2 (5 bases). V gave up 4 bases and J gave up 6 bases, with 9 bases separating them. Germline V gives CDR1 SGHVS, CDR2 FNYEAQ. The CDR3 is 13 residues long. As DNA, the CDR3 is TGTGCCAGCAGCTCCACCGGGGCCGGGGAGCTGTTTTTT. It encodes CASSSTGAGELFF.

The chain has TRBV14 and TRBJ2-1, with D tentatively TRBD2 (6 bases). V shed 2 bases and J shed 5 bases, with 10 bases lying between them. Germline CDR1 and CDR2: SGHDN and FVKESK. There are 14 residues in the CDR3. CDR3 in amino acids: CASSQWRGNNEQFF. Here the CDR3 DNA reads TGTGCCAGCAGCCAATGGCGGGGCAACAATGAGCAGTTCTTC.

This rearrangement joins TRBV30 to TRBJ1-1; D is unresolved. The CDR3 is 15 residues long. V dropped 2 bases and J dropped 3 bases, with 16 bases sitting between them. Germline CDR1 and CDR2: GTSNPN and SVGIG (reference sequence). CDR3 bases: TGTGCCTGGAGTAAAAGTCTTACAGTGGACACTGAAGCTTTCTTT. Translated: CAWSKSLTVDTEAFF.

The V gene is TRBV29-1, the J gene TRBJ2-2; D might be TRBD2 (6 bases). Germline assignment: CDR1 SQVTM and CDR2 ANQGSEA. The CDR3 consists of 13 residues. Trimming left V 7 bases short and J 3 bases short, with 12 bases between. CDR3 loop: CSAQWGDTGELFF. CDR3 DNA: TGCAGCGCCCAGTGGGGGGACACCGGGGAGCTGTTTTTT.

Comment on this clone: Other DNA sequences in the same sample also yield this CDR3. The V and J genes are TRBV5-1 and TRBJ1-2; D call uncertain. Between the trimmed V and J ends, which lost 0 bases and 4 bases, there was a span of 10 bases. CDR1 and CDR2 (germline): SGHRS, YFSETQ. CDR3 length equals 14 residues. The CDR3 sequence: CASSLAGYGYGYTF. CDR3 DNA: TGCGCCAGCAGCTTGGCCGGGTATGGCTATGGCTACACCTTC. Based on the CDR3 plus reference TRBV5-1 and TRBJ1-2, the full variable domain is KAGVTQTPRYLIKTRGQQVTLSCSPISGHRSVSWYQQTPGQGLQFLFEYFSETQRNKGNFPGRFSGRQFSNSRSEMNVSTLELGDSALYLCASSLAGYGYGYTFGSGTRLTVV.

The chain uses TRBV3-1 (or the pseudogene TRBV3-2) and TRBJ2-3; 7 positions match TRBD2. CDR1 and CDR2 (germline): LGHDT, YNNKEL (reference sequence). The junction had 7 bases not matched to a gene; V was cut back by 3 bases and J by 1 base. CDR3 size: 16 residues. CDR3 sequence reads: CASSQRAGPRTDTQYF. Here the CDR3 DNA reads TGTGCCAGCAGCCAGAGAGCGGGGCCCCGCACAGATACGCAGTATTTT.

The rearrangement links TRBV19 to TRBJ1-1; D perhaps matches TRBD1 (6 bases). This CDR3 comprises 14 residues. The germline V gene has CDR1 LNHDA and CDR2 SQIVND (reference sequence). V lost 3 bases to trimming and J lost 1 base, with 9 bases between them. CDR3 in DNA: TGTGCCAGTAGTATCTGGGGACAGAACACTGAAGCTTTCTTT. This gives the protein CASSIWGQNTEAFF.

The genes are TRBV6-4 and TRBJ2-7; 9 bases are shared with TRBD1. The CDR3 runs 15 residues. With V trimmed by 6 bases and J by 0 bases, 6 bases remained unmatched. The germline gives CDR1 MRHNA, CDR2 SNTAGT. The DNA for the CDR3 is TGTGCCAGCAGGACACCGGGACAGGGCTCCTACGAGCAGTACTTC. Its translation is CASRTPGQGSYEQYF.

This clone was counted a single time. V usage is TRBV7-9 and J usage is TRBJ1-1; TRBD1 matches at 9 bases. Germline CDR1 reads SEHNR; CDR2 reads FQNEAQ (reference sequence). The CDR3 contains 13 residues. V was clipped by 6 bases and J by 5 bases; unmatched bases: 4. The CDR3 DNA follows: TGTGCCAGCAGTGGACAGGGGAGGACTGAAGCTTTCTTT. It codes for CASSGQGRTEAFF.